This entry concerns a single TCR beta chain. No antigen is known for it. The protocol was immunoSEQ multiplex PCR, while the TCRdb copy is restricted to in-frame clones and leaves out a portion. Of some 180,000 clones listed, 85% to 90% are singletons. The data were obtained in a study of T cell responses to AZD1222 COVID-19 vaccine. Study-level findings and limits: A mostly white British donor set with more females was recruited, and clonal diversity was possibly underestimated.

The germline CDR1 and CDR2 sequences are KGHSH and LQKENI. Deletions cut 2 bases from V and 6 bases from J, with 10 bases between. The CDR3 runs 13 residues. The TCR comes from an adult in good health. J is TRBJ1-2 and V is TRBV18; D not resolved. The starting material was peripheral blood, obtained on day 0 of AZD1222 vaccination. The CDR3 nucleotides read TGTGCCAGCTCACCAGCCGAGTGGGATGGCTACACCTTC. This encodes CASSPAEWDGYTF.